Below, 28 T cell receptor beta chains from the same sample are listed, as sequenced in a study of blood T cell repertoires in COVID-19 (dated by TCRdb to the early 2020s). Library creation used the immunoSEQ multiplex PCR assay. The table comes from immuneACCESS by way of TCRdb, which keeps in-frame sequences with V and J called. Part of the clones is missing from these tables; in studies checked, under half for an unresolved V gene and the rest for unknown reasons. Here the sample has about 180,000 clones; around 80% occur a single time. Under 8.5% of the sample is held by the ten biggest clonotypes. The sequenced material came from peripheral blood. The receptors here all came from a human donor in a cohort sampled during active COVID-19.

This clone showed up just a few times. The chain recombines TRBV9 with TRBJ1-1; maybe TRBD1 (6 bases). From germline, CDR1 is SGDLS and CDR2 YYNGEE. V was trimmed by 0 bases and J by 6 bases, leaving 12 bases between them. This CDR3 is 14 amino acids long. CDR3 amino acids: CASSVVTGGSEAFF. For the CDR3, the DNA is TGTGCCAGCAGCGTAGTGACAGGTGGTTCTGAAGCTTTCTTT. Variable domain in full (rest from reference TRBV9 and TRBJ1-1): DSGVTQTPKHLITATGQRVTLRCSPRSGDLSVYWYQQSLDQGLQFLIQYYNGEERAKGNILERFSAQQFPDLHSELNLSSLELGDSALYFCASSVVTGGSEAFFGQGTRLTVV.

This clone was counted only a few times. The chain uses TRBV11-2 and TRBJ2-7; the match to TRBD1 covers 11 bases. CDR1 and CDR2 (germline): SGHAT, FQNNGV. With 4 bases clipped from V and 3 bases from J, the junction kept 2 bases outside the gene matches. There are 14 residues in the CDR3. CDR3 sequence (DNA): TGTGCCAGCAGCTCGGGACAGGGGGACTACGAGCAGTACTTC. Protein product: CASSSGQGDYEQYF.

The rearrangement links TRBV13 to TRBJ1-6, with D unclear. V was pared by 0 bases and J by 8 bases, with 8 bases between. CDR1 is PRHDT and CDR2 is FYEKMQ in the germline V gene (reference sequence). The CDR3 is made up of 14 amino acids. The CDR3 DNA reads TGTGCCAGCAGCTTAGGACAGCGGGATTCACCCCTCCACTTT. Protein: CASSLGQRDSPLHF.

The chain uses TRBV7-6 and TRBJ1-1; D gene unclear. Deletions cut 1 base from V and 1 base from J, with 10 bases between. Germline V gives CDR1 SGHVS, CDR2 FNYEAQ. The CDR3 has 15 amino acids. The CDR3 loop reads CASSLGAQPNTEAFF. The CDR3 DNA follows: TGTGCCAGCAGCTTAGGGGCTCAGCCGAACACTGAAGCTTTCTTT.

The chain links TRBV5-6 to TRBJ2-7, with TRBD1 matching 8 bases. CDR3 length: 13 residues. J lost 6 bases, V lost 4 bases, and 6 bases had no gene match. Germline values: CDR1 SGHDT, CDR2 YYEEEE. This CDR3 is CASSPGTGGEQYF. The CDR3 DNA reads TGTGCCAGCAGCCCGGGGACAGGAGGCGAGCAGTACTTC.

V usage is TRBV6-5 and J usage is TRBJ1-6; D is ambiguous. The germline V and J ends were trimmed by 2 bases and 8 bases, with 4 bases remaining between them. Germline V gene sequence: CDR1 MNHEY, CDR2 SVGAGI. The CDR3 is made up of 12 amino acids. CDR3 loop: CASSYSDSPLHF. The CDR3 region has the DNA TGTGCCAGCAGTTACAGCGATTCACCCCTCCACTTT.

J is TRBJ2-3 and V is TRBV3-1 (or the pseudogene TRBV3-2); TRBD2 matches at 8 bases. The germline V gene encodes CDR1 LGHDT and CDR2 YNNKEL (reference sequence). V was pared by 0 bases and J by 4 bases, with 6 bases of the junction left unmatched. There are 16 residues in the CDR3. This chain's CDR3 is CASSQDSGTRSDTQYF. The CDR3 bases are TGTGCCAGCAGCCAAGATTCAGGGACTAGATCAGATACGCAGTATTTT.

This clone appeared once. The chain combines TRBV7-5 with TRBJ2-3; TRBD1 was called by the table and not checked on the DNA. TRBV7-5 is an annotated pseudogene. This CDR3 is built from 15 residues. For the CDR3, the DNA is TGTGTCAGAAGCTTATACAGGGTTAGCACAGATACGCAGTATTTT. This sequence encodes CVRSLYRVSTDTQYF.

The rearrangement links TRBV5-5 to TRBJ2-7; 12 bases align to TRBD1. This CDR3 comprises 15 residues. V lost 4 bases, J lost 4 bases, and 6 bases stayed unmatched. Looked up from germline, CDR1 is SGHKS and CDR2 is YYEKEE (reference sequence). CDR3 DNA sequence: TGTGCCAGCAGCGTGGGACAGGGGGCACAATACGAGCAGTACTTC. Protein product: CASSVGQGAQYEQYF.

This chain links TRBV6-5 with TRBJ1-2; the match to TRBD1 covers 7 bases. Germline V CDR1 and CDR2: MNHEY, SVGAGI. The CDR3 is made up of 14 amino acids. Losses at the gene ends were 11 bases for V and 5 bases for J; bases not matched to a gene: 14. CDR3 residues: CAGGRDSEYYGYTF. CDR3 bases: TGTGCCGGCGGCCGGGACAGCGAATATTATGGCTACACCTTC.

The genes are TRBV2 and TRBJ1-1; 9 nucleotides align to TRBD1. The germline gives CDR1 SNHLY, CDR2 FYNNEI. The V segment lost 5 bases and the J segment 1 base; nucleotides outside the gene matches: 5. The CDR3 contains 15 residues. The CDR3 region has the DNA TGTGCCAGCAGTCTACCACAGGGGGCGAACACTGAAGCTTTCTTT. Translation: CASSLPQGANTEAFF.

The V gene is TRBV6-6, the J gene TRBJ2-4; D gene unclear. The CDR3 has 16 residues. V dropped 5 bases and J dropped 0 bases, with 14 bases sitting between them. Germline V gives CDR1 MNHNY, CDR2 SVGAGI (reference sequence). The CDR3 reads CASSPSDRGAKNIQYF. The CDR3 region has the DNA TGTGCCAGCAGTCCAAGCGACCGCGGAGCCAAAAACATTCAGTACTTC.

The chain joins TRBV19 to TRBJ1-6; 9 nucleotides align to TRBD1. J gave up 8 bases and V 3 bases, and 11 bases lay outside the gene matches. CDR3 length equals 17 residues. CDR1 is LNHDA, CDR2 SQIVND, per germline (reference sequence). In nucleotides, the CDR3 is TGTGCCAGTAGTATTCCCCCGGGACAGGGAATGGATTCACCCCTCCACTTT. Its protein product is CASSIPPGQGMDSPLHF.

This chain connects TRBV3-1 (or the pseudogene TRBV3-2) to TRBJ1-1, with D perhaps matching TRBD1 (6 bases). The CDR3 extends over 13 amino acids. The germline V gene has CDR1 LGHDT and CDR2 YNNKEL (reference sequence). V lost 4 bases, J lost 1 base, and 7 bases lay in between. This CDR3 is CASSRTANTEAFF. DNA for the CDR3: TGTGCCAGCAGCCGGACAGCGAACACTGAAGCTTTCTTT.

This clone came up a few times. The rearrangement links TRBV30 to TRBJ2-2; the D gene is possibly TRBD1 (6 bases). Trimming cost V 2 bases and J 4 bases, with 14 bases left between them. There are 15 residues in the CDR3. Looked up from germline, CDR1 is GTSNPN and CDR2 is SVGIG (reference sequence). CDR3 region: CAWSRADRTTGELFF. CDR3 sequence (DNA): TGTGCCTGGAGTAGAGCTGACAGGACCACCGGGGAGCTGTTTTTT. The entire variable domain, with the rest obtained from reference TRBV30 and TRBJ2-2, is as follows: SQTIHQWPATLVQPVGSPLSLECTVEGTSNPNLYWYRQAAGRGLQLLFYSVGIGQISSEVPQNLSASRPQDRQFILSSKKLLLSDSGFYLCAWSRADRTTGELFFGEGSRLTVL.

The V gene is TRBV3-1 (or the pseudogene TRBV3-2), the J gene TRBJ1-6; possible D gene TRBD1, 5 bases. The CDR3 has 15 amino acids. The V and J ends lost 7 bases and 6 bases respectively, with 16 bases between them. Germline CDR1 reads LGHDT; CDR2 reads YNNKEL (reference sequence). CDR3 amino acids: CASTQTVDFNSPLHF. In nucleotides, the CDR3 is TGTGCCAGCACCCAGACAGTAGATTTTAATTCACCCCTCCACTTT.

The V and J genes are TRBV7-2 and TRBJ1-1, with 11 bases lining up with TRBD1. Germline CDR1 SGHTA, CDR2 FQGNSA. With V trimmed by 2 bases and J by 5 bases, 4 bases remained unmatched. The CDR3 consists of 15 residues. The CDR3 region is CASSLYGQGATEAFF. CDR3 coding DNA: TGTGCCAGCAGCTTATATGGACAGGGGGCGACTGAAGCTTTCTTT.

V usage is TRBV30 and J usage is TRBJ2-1, with 16 bases lining up with TRBD2. The CDR3 has 18 residues. Germline-derived CDR1 and CDR2 are GTSNPN and SVGIG (reference sequence). Unmatched junction bases numbered 9, after V lost 5 bases and J lost 2 bases. The CDR3 sequence: CAWEDPGLAGGAYNEQFF. DNA for the CDR3: TGTGCCTGGGAGGACCCGGGACTAGCGGGGGGGGCCTACAATGAGCAGTTCTTC.

The J gene is TRBJ2-2, the V gene TRBV30, with D uncertain. The CDR3 spans 13 residues. The germline V and J ends were trimmed by 2 bases and 9 bases, with 13 bases remaining between them. Germline V gene sequence: CDR1 GTSNPN, CDR2 SVGIG (reference sequence). The CDR3 reads CAWSNNSPWELFF. CDR3 in DNA: TGTGCCTGGAGTAATAACAGCCCCTGGGAGCTGTTTTTT.

The V gene is TRBV3-1 (or the pseudogene TRBV3-2), the J gene TRBJ1-5, with unresolved D. CDR1 is LGHDT and CDR2 is YNNKEL in the germline V gene (reference sequence). The CDR3 contains 14 residues. Trimming removed 4 bases from V and 0 bases from J, with 7 bases in between. In DNA form, the CDR3 reads TGTGCCAGCAGCCCCCGGGGTAGCAATCAGCCCCAGCATTTT. It codes for CASSPRGSNQPQHF.

V gene TRBV3-1 (or the pseudogene TRBV3-2) combines with J gene TRBJ1-2; TRBD1 aligns across 8 bases. Germline CDR1 LGHDT, CDR2 YNNKEL (reference sequence). The J segment lost 5 bases and the V segment lost 3 bases, leaving 5 bases of the junction unmatched. This CDR3 spans 14 amino acids. In DNA form, the CDR3 reads TGTGCCAGCAGCCAGACAGGGGAGAGGTATGGCTACACCTTC. This sequence encodes CASSQTGERYGYTF.

This clone was picked up one time. This rearrangement joins TRBV3-1 (or the pseudogene TRBV3-2) to TRBJ2-1; possibly TRBD2 for D (5 bases). Germline loops: CDR1 LGHDT, CDR2 YNNKEL (reference sequence). This CDR3 comprises 16 residues. V lost 0 bases, J lost 2 bases, and 11 bases lay in between. This chain's CDR3 is CASSQDVLAPYNEQFF. Here the CDR3 DNA reads TGTGCCAGCAGCCAAGATGTTCTAGCTCCCTACAATGAGCAGTTCTTC.

V usage is TRBV2 and J usage is TRBJ1-2, with D possibly matching TRBD1 (6 bases). CDR1 and CDR2 from the germline V gene are SNHLY and FYNNEI. Trimming pared 2 bases from V and 8 bases from J, leaving 12 bases between. CDR3 size: 13 residues. The CDR3 is CASSESRGGGYTF. Here the CDR3 DNA reads TGTGCCAGCAGTGAAAGCAGGGGTGGAGGCTACACCTTC.

The chain links TRBV5-4 to TRBJ1-3; 7 bases map to TRBD1. Germline assignment: CDR1 SGHNT and CDR2 YYREEE (reference sequence). The trim removed 4 bases at V and 2 bases at J, leaving 6 bases unmatched. There are 15 residues in the CDR3. Here the CDR3 reads CASSPDRAPGNTIYF. For the CDR3, the DNA is TGTGCCAGCAGCCCCGACAGGGCGCCTGGAAACACCATATATTTT.

The V gene is TRBV21-1, the J gene TRBJ1-3. TRBV21-1 is a listed pseudogene. This CDR3 is built from 16 residues. The CDR3 region has the DNA TGTGCCAGCAGCAAAGAGCGTCGCTTCTCTGGAAACACCATATATTTT. Encoded protein: CASSKERRFSGNTIYF.

Note on this clone: This CDR3 is also generated by other DNA sequences in the sample. The chain carries TRBV5-8 and TRBJ2-7, with D tentatively TRBD1 (6 bases). Trimming left V 2 bases short and J 7 bases short, with 13 bases between. The CDR3 covers 13 residues. Germline assignment: CDR1 SGHTS and CDR2 YDEGEE. In nucleotides, the CDR3 is TGTGCCAGCAGCTTAGGACAGCTGTGGGAGCAGTACTTC. Translating gives CASSLGQLWEQYF.

This chain joins TRBV10-3 and TRBJ1-2, with 7 bases matching TRBD1. The CDR3 spans 15 residues. The ends lost 5 bases at V and 4 bases at J; junction bases unmatched: 10. In germline, CDR1 is ENHRY, CDR2 SYGVKD. The CDR3 DNA follows: TGTGCCATCAGTCTCCCAGGGGGAGTTTCCTATGGCTACACCTTC. The encoded protein is CAISLPGGVSYGYTF.

CDR3 residues: CASSGGDRGSQPQHF. The CDR3 region has the DNA TGTGCCAGCAGTGGTGGGGACAGGGGTTCTCAGCCCCAGCATTTT. The chain couples TRBV2 to TRBJ1-5, with 10 bases aligning to TRBD1. V was pared by 4 bases and J by 6 bases, with 6 bases of the junction left unmatched. Germline CDR1 is SNHLY and CDR2 is FYNNEI. The CDR3 is 15 residues long.